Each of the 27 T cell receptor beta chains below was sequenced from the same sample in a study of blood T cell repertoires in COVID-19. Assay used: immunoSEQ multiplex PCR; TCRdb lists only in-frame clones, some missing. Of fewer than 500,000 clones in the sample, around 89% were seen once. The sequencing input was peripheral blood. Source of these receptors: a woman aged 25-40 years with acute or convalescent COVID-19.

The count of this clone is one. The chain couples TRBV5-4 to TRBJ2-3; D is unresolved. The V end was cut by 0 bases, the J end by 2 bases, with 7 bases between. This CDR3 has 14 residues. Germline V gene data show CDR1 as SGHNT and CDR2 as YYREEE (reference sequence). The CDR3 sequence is CASSLGGFTDTQYF. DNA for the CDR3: TGTGCCAGCAGCTTGGGCGGCTTCACAGATACGCAGTATTTT.

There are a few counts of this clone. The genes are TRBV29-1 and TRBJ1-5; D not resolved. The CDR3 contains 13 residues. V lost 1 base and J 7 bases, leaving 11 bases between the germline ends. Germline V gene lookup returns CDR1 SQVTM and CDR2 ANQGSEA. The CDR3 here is CSVEGEGGQPQHF. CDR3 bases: TGCAGCGTTGAAGGTGAGGGAGGCCAGCCCCAGCATTTT.

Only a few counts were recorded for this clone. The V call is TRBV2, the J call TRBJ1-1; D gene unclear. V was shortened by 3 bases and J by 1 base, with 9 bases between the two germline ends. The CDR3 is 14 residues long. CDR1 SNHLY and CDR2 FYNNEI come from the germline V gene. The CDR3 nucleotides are TGTGCCAGCAGTGACCCGGGAGAGAACACTGAAGCTTTCTTT. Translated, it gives CASSDPGENTEAFF. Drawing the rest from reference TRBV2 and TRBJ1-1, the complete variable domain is EPEVTQTPSHQVTQMGQEVILRCVPISNHLYFYWYRQILGQKVEFLVSFYNNEISEKSEIFDDQFSVERPDGSNFTLKIRSTKLEDSAMYFCASSDPGENTEAFFGQGTRLTVV.

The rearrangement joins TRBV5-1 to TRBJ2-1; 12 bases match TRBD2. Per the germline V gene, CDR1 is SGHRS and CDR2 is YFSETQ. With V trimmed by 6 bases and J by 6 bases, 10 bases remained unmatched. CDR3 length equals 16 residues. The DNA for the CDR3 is TGCGCCAGCAAGCCGCCGCTAGCGGGGGGGTTCAATGAGCAGTTCTTC. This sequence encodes CASKPPLAGGFNEQFF.

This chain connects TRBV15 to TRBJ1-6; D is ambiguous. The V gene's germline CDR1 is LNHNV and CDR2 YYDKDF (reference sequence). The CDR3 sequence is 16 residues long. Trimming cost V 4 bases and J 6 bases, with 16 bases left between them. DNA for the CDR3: TGTGCCACCAGCATTACAGTAGGCCAGGCTAATTCACCCCTCCACTTT. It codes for CATSITVGQANSPLHF.

The DNA of the CDR3 is TGCAGTGCTAGAGAATTAGTTACTCAGTTCTTC. This translates into CSARELVTQFF. The rearrangement joins TRBV20-1 to TRBJ2-1, with D hard to call. CDR3 length equals 11 residues. CDR1 and CDR2 (germline): DFQATT, SNEGSKA (reference sequence). Between the trimmed V and J ends, which lost 0 bases and 13 bases, there was a span of 10 bases.

This CDR3 is CATSAPPSGVLGELFF. Written as DNA, the CDR3 is TGTGCCACCAGTGCCCCGCCTAGCGGGGTCCTCGGGGAGCTGTTTTTT. The rearrangement joins TRBV24-1 to TRBJ2-2; TRBD2 matches 9 bases. The CDR3 runs 16 residues. V gave up 5 bases and J gave up 7 bases; unmatched junction bases: 10. CDR1 and CDR2 from the germline V gene are KGHDR and SFDVKD.

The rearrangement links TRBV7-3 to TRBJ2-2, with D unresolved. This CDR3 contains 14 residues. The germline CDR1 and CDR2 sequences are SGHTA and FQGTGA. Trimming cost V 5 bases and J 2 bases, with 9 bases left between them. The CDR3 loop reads CASSPTRNTGELFF. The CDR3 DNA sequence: TGTGCCAGCAGCCCCACACGAAACACCGGGGAGCTGTTTTTT.

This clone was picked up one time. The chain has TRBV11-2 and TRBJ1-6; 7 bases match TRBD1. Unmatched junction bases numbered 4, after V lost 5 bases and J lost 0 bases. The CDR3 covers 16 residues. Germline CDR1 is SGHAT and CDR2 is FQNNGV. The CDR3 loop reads CASSQGQSSYNSPLHF. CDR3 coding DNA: TGTGCCAGCAGCCAGGGACAGAGCTCCTATAATTCACCCCTCCACTTT.

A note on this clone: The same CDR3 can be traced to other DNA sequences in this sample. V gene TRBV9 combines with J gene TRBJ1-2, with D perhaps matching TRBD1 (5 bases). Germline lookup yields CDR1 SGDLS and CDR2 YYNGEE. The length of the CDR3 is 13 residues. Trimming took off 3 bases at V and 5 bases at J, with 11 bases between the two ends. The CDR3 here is CASSADRGYGYTF. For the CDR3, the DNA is TGTGCCAGCAGCGCCGACCGGGGGTATGGCTACACCTTC.

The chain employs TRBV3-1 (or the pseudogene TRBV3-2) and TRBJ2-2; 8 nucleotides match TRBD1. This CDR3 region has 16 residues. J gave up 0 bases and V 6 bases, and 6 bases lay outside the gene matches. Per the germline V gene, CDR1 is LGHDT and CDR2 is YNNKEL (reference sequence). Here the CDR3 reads CASSQTGGANTGELFF. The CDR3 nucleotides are TGTGCCAGCAGTCAAACAGGGGGAGCGAACACCGGGGAGCTGTTTTTT.

CDR3 protein: CASAPRRGGELFF. In DNA form, the CDR3 reads TGTGCCAGCGCCCCCCGGCGGGGGGGGGAGCTGTTTTTT. This rearrangement joins TRBV6-5 to TRBJ2-2; TRBD2 agrees at 7 bases. Trimming cost V 8 bases and J 8 bases; bases outside gene matches: 8. Germline lookup yields CDR1 MNHEY and CDR2 SVGAGI. There are 13 residues in the CDR3.

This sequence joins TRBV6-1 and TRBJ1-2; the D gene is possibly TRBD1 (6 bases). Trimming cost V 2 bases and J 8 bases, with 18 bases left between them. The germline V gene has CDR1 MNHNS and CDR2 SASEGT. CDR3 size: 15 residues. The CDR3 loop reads CASSEIGGGGSGYTF. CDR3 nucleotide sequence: TGTGCCAGCAGTGAAATTGGGGGAGGGGGTAGCGGCTACACCTTC.

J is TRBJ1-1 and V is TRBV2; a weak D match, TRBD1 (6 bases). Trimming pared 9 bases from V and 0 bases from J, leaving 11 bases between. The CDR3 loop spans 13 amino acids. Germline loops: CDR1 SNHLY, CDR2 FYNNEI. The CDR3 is CARTQGLNTEAFF. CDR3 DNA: TGTGCCAGGACACAGGGCTTGAACACTGAAGCTTTCTTT. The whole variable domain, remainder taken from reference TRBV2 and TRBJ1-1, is EPEVTQTPSHQVTQMGQEVILRCVPISNHLYFYWYRQILGQKVEFLVSFYNNEISEKSEIFDDQFSVERPDGSNFTLKIRSTKLEDSAMYFCARTQGLNTEAFFGQGTRLTVV.

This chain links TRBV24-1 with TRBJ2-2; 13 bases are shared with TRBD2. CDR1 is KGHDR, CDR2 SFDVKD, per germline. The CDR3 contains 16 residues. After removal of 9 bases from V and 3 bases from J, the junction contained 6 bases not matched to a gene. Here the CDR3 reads CATATSGGMYTGELFF. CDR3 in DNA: TGTGCCACCGCGACTAGCGGGGGGATGTACACCGGGGAGCTGTTTTTT.

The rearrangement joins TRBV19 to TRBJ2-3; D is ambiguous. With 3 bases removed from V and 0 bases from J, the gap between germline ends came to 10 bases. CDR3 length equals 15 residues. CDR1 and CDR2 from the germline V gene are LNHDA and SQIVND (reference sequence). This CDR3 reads CASSMGTTSTDTQYF. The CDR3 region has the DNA TGTGCCAGTAGTATGGGCACCACTAGCACAGATACGCAGTATTTT. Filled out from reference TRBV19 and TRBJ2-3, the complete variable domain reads DGGITQSPKYLFRKEGQNVTLSCEQNLNHDAMYWYRQDPGQGLRLIYYSQIVNDFQKGDIAEGYSVSREKKESFPLTVTSAQKNPTAFYLCASSMGTTSTDTQYFGPGTRLTVL.

The CDR3 nucleotides are TGTGCCAGCAGCGTAAGGGACAGGAGGGAGCAGTACTTC. Its translation: CASSVRDRREQYF. V is TRBV7-2 and J is TRBJ2-7, with TRBD1 matching over 8 bases. The CDR3 loop spans 13 amino acids. Trimming cost V 5 bases and J 7 bases; bases outside gene matches: 7. Germline loops: CDR1 SGHTA, CDR2 FQGNSA.

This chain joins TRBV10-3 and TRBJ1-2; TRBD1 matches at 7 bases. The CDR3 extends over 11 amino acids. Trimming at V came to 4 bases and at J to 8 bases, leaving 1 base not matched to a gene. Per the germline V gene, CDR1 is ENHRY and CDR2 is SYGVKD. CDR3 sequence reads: CAISGQGGYTF. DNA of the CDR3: TGTGCCATCAGTGGACAGGGAGGCTACACCTTC.

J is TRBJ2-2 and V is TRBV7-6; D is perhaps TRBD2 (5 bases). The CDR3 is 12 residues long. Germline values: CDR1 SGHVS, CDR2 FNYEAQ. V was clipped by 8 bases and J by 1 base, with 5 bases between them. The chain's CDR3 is CASGRNTGELFF. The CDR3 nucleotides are TGTGCCAGCGGGAGGAACACCGGGGAGCTGTTTTTT. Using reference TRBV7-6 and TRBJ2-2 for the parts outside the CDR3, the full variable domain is GAGVSQSPRYKVTKRGQDVALRCDPISGHVSLYWYRQALGQGPEFLTYFNYEAQQDKSGLPNDRFSAERPEGSISTLTIQRTEQRDSAMYRCASGRNTGELFFGEGSRLTVL.

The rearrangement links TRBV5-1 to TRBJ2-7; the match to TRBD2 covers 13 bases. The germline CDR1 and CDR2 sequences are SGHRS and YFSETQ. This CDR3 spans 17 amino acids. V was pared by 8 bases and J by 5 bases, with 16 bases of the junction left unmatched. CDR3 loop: CARIRTSGGTGYHEQYF. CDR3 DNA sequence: TGCGCCAGAATAAGGACTAGCGGGGGCACCGGATACCACGAGCAGTACTTC.

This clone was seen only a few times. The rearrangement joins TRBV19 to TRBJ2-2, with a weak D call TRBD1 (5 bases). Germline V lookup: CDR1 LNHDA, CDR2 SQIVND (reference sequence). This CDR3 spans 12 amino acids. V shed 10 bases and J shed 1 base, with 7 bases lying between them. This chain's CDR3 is CAIGQNTGELFF. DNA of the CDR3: TGTGCCATCGGACAGAACACCGGGGAGCTGTTTTTT.

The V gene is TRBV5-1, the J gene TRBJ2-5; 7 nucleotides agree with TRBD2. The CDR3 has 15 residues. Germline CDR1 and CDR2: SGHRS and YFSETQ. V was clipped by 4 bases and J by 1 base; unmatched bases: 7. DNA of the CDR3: TGCGCCAGCAGCCTGGGACTACAGATCCAAGAGACCCAGTACTTC. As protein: CASSLGLQIQETQYF.

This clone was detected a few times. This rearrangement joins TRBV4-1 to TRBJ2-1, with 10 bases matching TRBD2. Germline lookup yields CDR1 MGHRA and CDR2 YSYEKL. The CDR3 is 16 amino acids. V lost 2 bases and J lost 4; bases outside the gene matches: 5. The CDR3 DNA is TGCGCCAGCAGCCAACTAGCGGGGGAACTATACAATGAGCAGTTCTTC. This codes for CASSQLAGELYNEQFF.

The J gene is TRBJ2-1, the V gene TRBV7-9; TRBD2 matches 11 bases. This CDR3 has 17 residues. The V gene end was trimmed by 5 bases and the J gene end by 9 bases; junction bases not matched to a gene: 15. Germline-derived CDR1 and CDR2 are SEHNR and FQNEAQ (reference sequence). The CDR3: CASSSRLTSGGMGEQFF. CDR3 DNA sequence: TGTGCCAGCAGCAGCCGTCTTACTAGCGGGGGTATGGGTGAGCAGTTCTTC.

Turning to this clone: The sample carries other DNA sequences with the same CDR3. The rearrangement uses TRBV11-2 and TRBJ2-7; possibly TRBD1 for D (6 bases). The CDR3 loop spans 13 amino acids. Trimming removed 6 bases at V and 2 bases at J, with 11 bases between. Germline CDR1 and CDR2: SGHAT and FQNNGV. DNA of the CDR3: TGTGCCAGCAGTTCCGGACAGACCTACGAGCAGTACTTC. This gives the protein CASSSGQTYEQYF.

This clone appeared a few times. CDR3 bases: TGTGCCACCACCGACGGAGGTACTGAAGCTTTCTTT. Protein product: CATTDGGTEAFF. This chain connects TRBV24-1 to TRBJ1-1; D is unresolved. The CDR3 loop spans 12 amino acids. CDR1 is KGHDR and CDR2 is SFDVKD in the germline V gene. The germline V and J ends were trimmed by 8 bases and 5 bases, with 11 bases remaining between them.

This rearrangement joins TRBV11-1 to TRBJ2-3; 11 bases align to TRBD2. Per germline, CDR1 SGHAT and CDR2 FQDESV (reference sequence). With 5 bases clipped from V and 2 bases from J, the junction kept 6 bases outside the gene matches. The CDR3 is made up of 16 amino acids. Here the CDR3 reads CASSRLAGGVTDTQYF. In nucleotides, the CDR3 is TGTGCCAGCAGCCGCTTAGCGGGGGGGGTCACAGATACGCAGTATTTT.